Following are 30 T cell receptor beta chains from one sample sequenced in a study of T cell responses to AZD1222 COVID-19 vaccine. The repertoire was sequenced with immunoSEQ multiplex PCR; TCRdb's copy has only in-frame clones and lacks some. Here the sample spans 170,000 or so clones, approximately 90% being singletons. Sequencing was performed on peripheral blood, taken on day 0 of AZD1222 vaccination. Receptors were obtained from an adult in good health.

V gene TRBV18 combines with J gene TRBJ2-1; D possibly corresponds to TRBD2 (6 bases). Germline assignment: CDR1 KGHSH and CDR2 LQKENI. This CDR3 has 13 amino acids. V lost 6 bases and J 8 bases, leaving 14 bases between the germline ends. CDR3 nucleotides: TGTGCCAGCTCGCCGTGGGGCGGGGATGAGCAGTTCTTC. Translating gives CASSPWGGDEQFF.

This chain links TRBV19 with TRBJ2-6; D unresolved. There are 18 residues in the CDR3. The germline V gene has CDR1 LNHDA and CDR2 SQIVND (reference sequence). The V and J ends lost 3 bases and 0 bases respectively, with 15 bases between them. The CDR3 sequence is CASSMGIWEYSGANVLTF. CDR3 DNA sequence: TGTGCCAGTAGTATGGGGATCTGGGAATACTCTGGGGCCAACGTCCTGACTTTC.

This clone was recorded only once. The chain employs TRBV9 and TRBJ1-6, with 7 bases matching TRBD1. Germline CDR1 SGDLS, CDR2 YYNGEE. This CDR3 is 17 amino acids long. V shed 0 bases, J shed 4 bases, and the junction held 7 bases outside the gene matches. The CDR3 bases are TGTGCCAGCAGCGTAGGGGACAGCGGGGCTTATAATTCACCCCTCCACTTT. This sequence encodes CASSVGDSGAYNSPLHF.

The chain carries TRBV18 and TRBJ2-7; the match to TRBD1 covers 7 bases. Germline V gives CDR1 KGHSH, CDR2 LQKENI. This CDR3 region has 14 residues. V dropped 2 bases and J dropped 3; count of bases not matched to a gene: 4. CDR3 region: CASSPGRQGYEQYF. CDR3 in DNA: TGTGCCAGCTCACCAGGTAGACAGGGCTACGAGCAGTACTTC.

V usage is TRBV18 and J usage is TRBJ1-2; D gene unclear. Germline assignment: CDR1 KGHSH and CDR2 LQKENI. CDR3 length: 15 residues. Trimming shortened V by 2 bases and J by 3 bases, and 13 bases separated the two germline ends. The CDR3 loop reads CASSPTGETYYGYTF. The CDR3 region has the DNA TGTGCCAGCTCACCAACCGGGGAAACTTACTATGGCTACACCTTC.

The CDR3 sequence: CASSVGSGIGYTF. DNA for the CDR3: TGTGCCAGCAGCGTAGGATCGGGCATTGGCTACACCTTC. The rearrangement links TRBV9 to TRBJ1-2; D not certain. Trimming cost V 0 bases and J 7 bases, with 10 bases left between them. The CDR3 consists of 13 residues. Germline loops: CDR1 SGDLS, CDR2 YYNGEE.

This clone was observed a single time. The chain combines TRBV3-1 (or the pseudogene TRBV3-2) with TRBJ1-3; D unclear. V was trimmed by 1 base and J by 0 bases, leaving 22 bases between them. Germline V gives CDR1 LGHDT, CDR2 YNNKEL (reference sequence). The length of the CDR3 is 20 residues. CDR3 DNA: TGTGCCAGCAGCCAAGTGGATCCCCTCTACCTCCGGAGCTCTGGAAACACCATATATTTT. It codes for CASSQVDPLYLRSSGNTIYF.

V and J are TRBV19 and TRBJ1-6; D call uncertain. Deletions cut 8 bases from V and 10 bases from J, with 18 bases between. The germline CDR1 and CDR2 sequences are LNHDA and SQIVND (reference sequence). The CDR3 has 14 amino acids. For the CDR3, the DNA is TGTGCCAGTCAACGGGGTTCCGAAGGATCACCCCTCCACTTT. It translates to CASQRGSEGSPLHF.

V gene TRBV7-9 combines with J gene TRBJ1-1; D remains ambiguous. The germline CDR1 and CDR2 sequences are SEHNR and FQNEAQ (reference sequence). The V end was cut by 2 bases, the J end by 8 bases, with 18 bases between. The CDR3 contains 15 residues. CDR3 protein: CASSLRDLPDGEAFF. The CDR3 region has the DNA TGTGCCAGCAGCTTAAGAGATCTCCCCGACGGGGAAGCTTTCTTT. Supplemented by reference TRBV7-9 and TRBJ1-1, the full variable domain reads DTGVSQNPRHKITKRGQNVTFRCDPISEHNRLYWYRQTLGQGPEFLTYFQNEAQLEKSRLLSDRFSAERPKGSFSTLEIQRTEQGDSAMYLCASSLRDLPDGEAFFGQGTRLTVV.

This clone has just a few counts. The chain joins TRBV19 to TRBJ2-2, with D hard to call. Trimming cost V 6 bases and J 8 bases, with 16 bases left between them. Germline lookup yields CDR1 LNHDA and CDR2 SQIVND (reference sequence). The CDR3 runs 14 residues. The CDR3 loop reads CASSQKVGPGELFF. The CDR3, as DNA: TGTGCCAGTAGCCAAAAAGTAGGACCAGGGGAGCTGTTTTTT.

The chain combines TRBV4-2 with TRBJ2-7, with D possibly TRBD1 on 6 matching bases. CDR1 and CDR2 (germline): LGHNA, YNFKEQ. The CDR3 is made up of 15 amino acids. Trimming shortened V by 0 bases and J by 5 bases, and 14 bases separated the two germline ends. The CDR3 protein is CASSQDWQGSNEQYF. CDR3 bases: TGTGCCAGCAGCCAAGATTGGCAGGGGAGCAACGAGCAGTACTTC.

V usage is TRBV6-5 and J usage is TRBJ2-2; TRBD1 is a possible D gene (5 bases). The germline V gene encodes CDR1 MNHEY and CDR2 SVGAGI. The CDR3 loop spans 14 amino acids. Trimming pared 7 bases from V and 1 base from J, leaving 10 bases between. CDR3 sequence: CASKGRVNTGELFF. CDR3 nucleotide sequence: TGTGCCAGCAAGGGCAGGGTGAACACCGGGGAGCTGTTTTTT.

The chain links TRBV7-9 to TRBJ2-3, with 8 nucleotides matching TRBD2. In germline, CDR1 is SEHNR, CDR2 FQNEAQ (reference sequence). V shed 5 bases, J shed 5 bases, and the junction held 6 bases outside the gene matches. There are 14 residues in the CDR3. The CDR3 DNA reads TGTGCCAGCAGCAGCCGGGGGGGAGTAGATACGCAGTATTTT. Its protein product is CASSSRGGVDTQYF.

The J gene is TRBJ1-2, the V gene TRBV29-1; TRBD1 might be the D (6 bases). V was shortened by 7 bases and J by 3 bases, with 18 bases between the two germline ends. The CDR3 runs to 14 residues. Germline V lookup: CDR1 SQVTM, CDR2 ANQGSEA. The CDR3 DNA reads TGCAGCGAAAATTTGGTAGGGGGTGACTATGGCTACACCTTC. Translating gives CSENLVGGDYGYTF.

The rearrangement links TRBV14 to TRBJ1-1, with D maybe TRBD1 (5 bases). V gave up 4 bases and J gave up 7 bases, with 16 bases separating them. Germline lookup yields CDR1 SGHDN and CDR2 FVKESK. CDR3 length: 14 amino acids. The CDR3 nucleotides are TGTGCCAGCAGCCGAGCGAATCTGGGGGTTGAAGCTTTCTTT. Translating gives CASSRANLGVEAFF.

The gene calls are TRBV18 and TRBJ1-4, with unresolved D. Trimming left V 1 base short and J 6 bases short, with 9 bases between. The CDR3 totals 14 residues. Germline V gene data show CDR1 as KGHSH and CDR2 as LQKENI. The CDR3: CASSPLGKDEKLFF. DNA of the CDR3: TGTGCCAGCTCACCACTGGGTAAGGATGAAAAACTGTTTTTT.

The rearrangement uses TRBV7-9 and TRBJ1-5; D is perhaps TRBD1 (6 bases). The CDR3 consists of 13 residues. Trimming stripped 6 bases from V and 7 bases from J, with 13 bases between. Germline lookup yields CDR1 SEHNR and CDR2 FQNEAQ (reference sequence). The CDR3 sequence: CASSWGTLQPQHF. CDR3 DNA: TGTGCCAGCAGTTGGGGGACACTCCAGCCCCAGCATTTT.

The chain links TRBV27 to TRBJ1-1; weak D call: TRBD1 (6 bases). Deletions cut 0 bases from V and 0 bases from J, with 11 bases between. This CDR3 is 16 amino acids long. Germline lookup yields CDR1 MNHEY and CDR2 SMNVEV (reference sequence). CDR3 residues: CASSLSDSLMNTEAFF. CDR3 DNA: TGTGCCAGCAGTTTATCGGACAGCCTGATGAACACTGAAGCTTTCTTT.

This chain uses TRBV7-2 with TRBJ2-5; 13 positions match TRBD2. The germline V gene encodes CDR1 SGHTA and CDR2 FQGNSA. CDR3 length: 16 residues. Trimming at V came to 5 bases and at J to 2 bases, leaving 5 bases not matched to a gene. CDR3 coding DNA: TGTGCCAGCAGCAACTGGACTAGCGGGGGACAAGAGACCCAGTACTTC. This encodes CASSNWTSGGQETQYF.

J is TRBJ2-3 and V is TRBV5-1; 16 positions agree with TRBD2. Germline V CDR1 and CDR2: SGHRS, YFSETQ. Trimming took 4 bases from V and 4 from J; bases not matched to a gene: 6. The CDR3 is made up of 17 amino acids. For the CDR3, the DNA is TGCGCCAGCAGCCCGGGACTAGCGGGGGGGTCGGCAGATACGCAGTATTTT. Translation: CASSPGLAGGSADTQYF. Together with reference TRBV5-1 and TRBJ2-3, the CDR3 gives the full variable domain: KAGVTQTPRYLIKTRGQQVTLSCSPISGHRSVSWYQQTPGQGLQFLFEYFSETQRNKGNFPGRFSGRQFSNSRSEMNVSTLELGDSALYLCASSPGLAGGSADTQYFGPGTRLTVL.

V and J are TRBV24-1 and TRBJ1-2; D not resolved. There are 13 residues in the CDR3. CDR1 is KGHDR and CDR2 is SFDVKD in the germline V gene. Trimming removed 3 bases at V and 10 bases at J, with 14 bases between. CDR3 loop: CATSDPGAHDYTF. CDR3 nucleotide sequence: TGTGCCACCAGTGATCCCGGCGCACATGACTACACCTTC.

The chain is built from TRBV11-3 and TRBJ2-3; 13 positions match TRBD2. Germline assignment: CDR1 SGHNT and CDR2 YENEEA. The V and J ends lost 4 bases and 5 bases, in that order; junction bases with no gene match: 6. The CDR3 is made up of 16 amino acids. For the CDR3, the DNA is TGTGCCAGCAGCTCCAGACTAGCGGGGGGTGGAGATACGCAGTATTTT. Its translation: CASSSRLAGGGDTQYF.

V and J are TRBV6-5 and TRBJ1-3; no definite D call. The CDR3 is made up of 15 amino acids. Germline V gives CDR1 MNHEY, CDR2 SVGAGI. Between the trimmed V and J ends, which lost 5 bases and 0 bases, there was a span of 11 bases. CDR3 DNA: TGTGCCAGCAGTCGGGTGTACGTCTCTGGAAACACCATATATTTT. The encoded protein is CASSRVYVSGNTIYF.

The chain is built from TRBV9 and TRBJ1-2, with a possible D match to TRBD1 (5 bases). This CDR3 is 15 amino acids long. V lost 0 bases to trimming and J lost 3 bases, with 12 bases between them. The germline CDR1 and CDR2 sequences are SGDLS and YYNGEE. The CDR3 sequence is CASSVGGVGDYGYTF. DNA of the CDR3: TGTGCCAGCAGCGTAGGAGGGGTGGGGGACTATGGCTACACCTTC.

A single count supports this clone. The J gene is TRBJ2-3, the V gene TRBV9, with D tentatively TRBD2 (6 bases). Trimming took off 3 bases at V and 1 base at J, with 9 bases between the two ends. The CDR3 length is 14 residues. Per the germline V gene, CDR1 is SGDLS and CDR2 is YYNGEE. The CDR3 region has the DNA TGTGCCAGCAGCGAAAGCGGGCGCACAGATACGCAGTATTTT. The encoded protein is CASSESGRTDTQYF.

The chain links TRBV6-6 to TRBJ1-4, with a tentative D call TRBD1 (5 bases). Deletions cut 3 bases from V and 8 bases from J, with 13 bases between. The CDR3 loop spans 14 amino acids. Per germline, CDR1 MNHNY and CDR2 SVGAGI (reference sequence). CDR3 nucleotides: TGTGCCAGCAGTTATGGGCCAGGGAGAGAAAAACTGTTTTTT. It yields the protein CASSYGPGREKLFF.

The rearrangement links TRBV9 to TRBJ2-5; D is perhaps TRBD1 or TRBD2 (5 bases each). CDR3 length: 14 amino acids. The ends were cut back, 0 bases at V and 4 bases at J, with 10 bases in the middle. Germline V gene sequence: CDR1 SGDLS, CDR2 YYNGEE. Written as DNA, the CDR3 is TGTGCCAGCAGCGTAGAGACGGGACGAGAGACCCAGTACTTC. Residues: CASSVETGRETQYF. Using reference TRBV9 and TRBJ2-5 for the parts outside the CDR3, the full variable domain is DSGVTQTPKHLITATGQRVTLRCSPRSGDLSVYWYQQSLDQGLQFLIQYYNGEERAKGNILERFSAQQFPDLHSELNLSSLELGDSALYFCASSVETGRETQYFGPGTRLLVL.

V is TRBV19 and J is TRBJ1-2; D is undetermined. From germline, CDR1 is LNHDA and CDR2 SQIVND (reference sequence). The CDR3 runs 13 residues. Trimming removed 4 bases at V and 10 bases at J, with 16 bases between. The CDR3 nucleotides are TGTGCCAGTAGTACCCGCCCGAGGCGACCCTACACCTTC. Translation gives CASSTRPRRPYTF.

The genes are TRBV30 and TRBJ1-2; possibly TRBD1 for D (5 bases). Germline assignment: CDR1 GTSNPN and CDR2 SVGIG (reference sequence). The CDR3 sequence is 16 residues long. V was cut by 0 bases and J by 2 bases, with 16 bases left in between. The CDR3 spells CAWSVPVGTWNYGYTF. In DNA form, the CDR3 reads TGTGCCTGGAGTGTCCCAGTGGGGACCTGGAACTATGGCTACACCTTC.

The rearrangement uses TRBV28 and TRBJ1-2, with 11 nucleotides matching TRBD1. The CDR3 is 14 amino acids. V lost 8 bases to trimming and J lost 3 bases; unmatched junction nucleotides: 5. Germline assignment: CDR1 MDHEN and CDR2 SYDVKM. Here the CDR3 DNA reads TGTGCCAGCTGGACAGGGGGCCTTCACTATGGCTACACCTTC. Its protein product is CASWTGGLHYGYTF.